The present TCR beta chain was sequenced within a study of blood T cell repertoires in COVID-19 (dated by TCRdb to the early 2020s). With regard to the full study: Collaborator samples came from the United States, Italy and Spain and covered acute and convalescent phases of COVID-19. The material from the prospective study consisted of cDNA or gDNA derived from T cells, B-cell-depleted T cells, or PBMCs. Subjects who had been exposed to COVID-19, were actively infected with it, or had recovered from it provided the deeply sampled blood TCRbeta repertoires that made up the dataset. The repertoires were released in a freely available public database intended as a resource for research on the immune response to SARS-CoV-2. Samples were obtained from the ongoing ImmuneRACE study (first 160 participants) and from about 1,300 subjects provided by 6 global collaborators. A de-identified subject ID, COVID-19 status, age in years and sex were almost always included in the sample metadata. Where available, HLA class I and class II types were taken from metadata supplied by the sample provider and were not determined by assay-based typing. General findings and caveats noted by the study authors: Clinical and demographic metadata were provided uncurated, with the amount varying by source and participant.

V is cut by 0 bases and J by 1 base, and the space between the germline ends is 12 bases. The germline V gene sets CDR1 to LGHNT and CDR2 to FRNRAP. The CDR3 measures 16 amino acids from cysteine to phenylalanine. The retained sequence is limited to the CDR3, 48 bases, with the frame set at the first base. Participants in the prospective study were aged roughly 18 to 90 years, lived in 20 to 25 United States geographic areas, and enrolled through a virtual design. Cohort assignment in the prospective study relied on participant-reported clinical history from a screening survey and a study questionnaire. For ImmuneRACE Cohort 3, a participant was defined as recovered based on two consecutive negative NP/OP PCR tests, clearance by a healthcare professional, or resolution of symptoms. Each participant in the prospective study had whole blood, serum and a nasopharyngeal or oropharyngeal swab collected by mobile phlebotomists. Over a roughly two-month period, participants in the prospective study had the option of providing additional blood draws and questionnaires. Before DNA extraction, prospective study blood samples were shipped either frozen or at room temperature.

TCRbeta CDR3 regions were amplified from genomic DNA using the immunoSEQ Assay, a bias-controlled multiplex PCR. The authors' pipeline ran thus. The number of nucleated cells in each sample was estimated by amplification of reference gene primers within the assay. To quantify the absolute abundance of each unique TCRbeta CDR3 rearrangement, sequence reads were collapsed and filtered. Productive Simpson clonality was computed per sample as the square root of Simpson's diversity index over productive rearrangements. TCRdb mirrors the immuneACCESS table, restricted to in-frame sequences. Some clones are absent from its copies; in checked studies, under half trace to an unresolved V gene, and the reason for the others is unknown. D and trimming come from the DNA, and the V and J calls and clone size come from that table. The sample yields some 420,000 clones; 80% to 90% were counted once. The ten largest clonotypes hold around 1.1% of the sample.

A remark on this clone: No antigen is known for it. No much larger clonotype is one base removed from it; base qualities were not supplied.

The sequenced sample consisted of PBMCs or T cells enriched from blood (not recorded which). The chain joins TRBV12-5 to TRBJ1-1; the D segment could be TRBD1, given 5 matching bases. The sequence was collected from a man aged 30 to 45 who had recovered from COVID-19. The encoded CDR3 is CASGLVLGGRNTEAFF. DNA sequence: TGTGCTAGTGGTTTGGTACTCGGGGGAAGGAACACTGAAGCTTTCTTT.